What follows are 27 T cell receptor beta chains derived from one specimen sequenced in a study of CD8+CD57+ T cells in acquired aplastic anemia (dated by TCRdb to 2016 to 2019). Sequencing took place on an Illumina HiSeq 2000. Genomic DNA was used as template for profiling of TCR beta VDJ combinations and CDR3 sequences. TCRdb passed the public sequencing reads through fastp at Q25 and MiXCR, retaining productive beta sequences. Each CDR3 protein gets just one entry, which takes the most common genes and DNA from the rows behind it. The sample table shows some 290,000 distinct CDR3 sequences, and 55% to 60% are seen once. The ten largest clones add up to less than 10% of the sample. The sequencing input was sorted CD4+, CD8+, or CD8+CD57+ T cells (not recorded which) from PBMCs. The receptors here all came from a human donor with severe aplastic anemia or a healthy control (not recorded which).

This clonotype showed up many times. V is TRBV19 and J is TRBJ1-3; no clear D gene. The V gene's germline CDR1 is LNHDA and CDR2 SQIVND (reference sequence). With 6 bases removed from V and 0 bases from J, the gap between germline ends came to 9 bases. The CDR3 runs 14 residues. CDR3 sequence: CASRDLASGNTIYF. The CDR3 DNA sequence: TGTGCCAGTAGGGACTTGGCCTCTGGAAACACCATATATTTT.

The chain links TRBV29-1 to TRBJ1-2; D is possibly TRBD1 (5 bases). Trimming cost V 2 bases and J 6 bases, with 10 bases left between them. Germline V lookup: CDR1 SQVTM, CDR2 ANQGSEA. This CDR3 is built from 12 residues. This CDR3 is CSVEQGVNGYTF. CDR3 nucleotides: TGCAGCGTTGAACAGGGTGTAAATGGCTACACCTTC.

The rearrangement links TRBV18 to TRBJ1-1, with D perhaps TRBD1 (6 bases). This CDR3 region has 17 residues. From germline, CDR1 is KGHSH and CDR2 LQKENI. Trimming took 2 bases from V and 0 from J, leaving 16 bases between them. CDR3 bases: TGTGCCAGCTCACCAACAGGGCAGGGCCTGGTGAACACTGAAGCTTTCTTT. It specifies CASSPTGQGLVNTEAFF.

This clonotype was recorded at least ten times. V gene TRBV6-6 combines with J gene TRBJ2-7; D possibly corresponds to TRBD2 (7 bases). The CDR3 contains 15 residues. Trimming cost V 2 bases and J 3 bases, with 14 bases left between them. CDR1 and CDR2 from the germline V gene are MNHNY and SVGAGI (reference sequence). CDR3 amino acids: CASSYAGGANYEQYF. The CDR3 DNA reads as TGTGCCAGCAGTTACGCTGGGGGGGCCAACTACGAGCAGTACTTC.

The chain combines TRBV15 with TRBJ2-5, with D unresolved. Trimming shortened V by 2 bases and J by 5 bases, and 9 bases separated the two germline ends. Germline V lookup: CDR1 LNHNV, CDR2 YYDKDF (reference sequence). This CDR3 region has 13 residues. The CDR3 here is CATSRTTGETQYF. In nucleotides, the CDR3 is TGTGCCACCAGCAGAACTACGGGCGAGACCCAGTACTTC.

V usage is TRBV20-1 and J usage is TRBJ1-5; D unclear. The CDR3 runs to 12 residues. CDR1 is DFQATT and CDR2 is SNEGSKA in the germline V gene (reference sequence). V was cut by 6 bases and J by 11 bases, with 17 bases left in between. The CDR3 DNA reads TGCAGTGCCGCGGGTGGCGGAGGGTCCCAGCATTTT. Translating gives CSAAGGGGSQHF.

V gene TRBV7-9 combines with J gene TRBJ2-7, with a weak D call TRBD2 (6 bases). Germline V CDR1 and CDR2: SEHNR, FQNEAQ (reference sequence). The CDR3 loop spans 13 amino acids. Trimming cost V 5 bases and J 3 bases, with 11 bases left between them. The DNA for the CDR3 is TGTGCCAGCAGCGCCGGGACTTTCTACGAGCAGTACTTC. It encodes CASSAGTFYEQYF. The full variable domain, rest sourced from reference TRBV7-9 and TRBJ2-7, is DTGVSQNPRHKITKRGQNVTFRCDPISEHNRLYWYRQTLGQGPEFLTYFQNEAQLEKSRLLSDRFSAERPKGSFSTLEIQRTEQGDSAMYLCASSAGTFYEQYFGPGTRLTVT.

The V gene is TRBV12-3 or TRBV12-4, the J gene TRBJ2-5; 13 nucleotides match TRBD2. CDR3 length: 16 amino acids. J lost 5 bases, V lost 8 bases, and 11 bases had no gene match. The CDR3, as DNA: TGTGCCAGCGGAGAGGGACTAGCGGGGCGGGGGGAGACCCAGTACTTC. It is translated as CASGEGLAGRGETQYF.

In this sample, this clonotype turned up many times. The chain recombines TRBV5-6 with TRBJ2-5, with 7 bases that match TRBD1. The CDR3 has 13 residues. CDR1 SGHDT and CDR2 YYEEEE come from the germline V gene. The V gene end was trimmed by 2 bases and the J gene end by 5 bases; junction bases not matched to a gene: 3. In DNA form, the CDR3 reads TGTGCCAGCAGCTTTAGACAGGGTGAGACCCAGTACTTC. It specifies CASSFRQGETQYF.

The chain uses TRBV7-2 and TRBJ1-4; TRBD1 is a possible D gene (6 bases). The V gene's germline CDR1 is SGHTA and CDR2 FQGNSA. Trimming left V 5 bases short and J 10 bases short, with 20 bases between. The CDR3 extends over 15 amino acids. The CDR3 DNA sequence: TGTGCCAGCAGCCGGAGCGGGGGGGCGAACGGAAAACTGTTTTTT. The encoded protein is CASSRSGGANGKLFF.

This clonotype was seen repeatedly, ten times or more. The V gene is TRBV12-5, the J gene TRBJ2-5, with D perhaps assigned TRBD1 or TRBD2 (5 bases each). The CDR3 extends over 13 amino acids. Germline V gene data show CDR1 as LGHNT and CDR2 as FRNRAP. The V and J ends lost 5 bases and 6 bases respectively, with 13 bases between them. The CDR3 loop is CASGLSGAKTQYF. The CDR3 nucleotides are TGTGCTAGTGGTCTCTCCGGGGCAAAGACCCAGTACTTC.

As to this clonotype: A much larger clone differs from this one at a single base, so this may be a read error. The chain carries TRBV12-3 or TRBV12-4 and TRBJ2-2, with TRBD2 as a possible D gene (6 bases). V lost 1 base, J lost 4 bases, and 13 bases lay in between. The CDR3 length is 16 residues. CDR3 residues: CASSLGAAGRTGELFF. CDR3 DNA sequence: TGTGCCAGCAGTTTAGGAGCGGCGGGACGCACCGGGGAGCTGTTTTTT.

V gene TRBV14 combines with J gene TRBJ1-6; 8 bases are a match to TRBD1. V was pared by 1 base and J by 5 bases, with 4 bases of the junction left unmatched. Germline V lookup: CDR1 SGHDN, CDR2 FVKESK. CDR3 length: 16 amino acids. The CDR3 DNA follows: TGTGCCAGCAGCCAAGGGACAGGGAAGCATAATTCACCCCTCCACTTT. This translates into CASSQGTGKHNSPLHF.

The chain employs TRBV10-3 and TRBJ1-1; D is uncertain. Germline values: CDR1 ENHRY, CDR2 SYGVKD. The CDR3 length is 13 residues. Trimming removed 2 bases at V and 3 bases at J, with 7 bases between. CDR3 DNA sequence: TGTGCCATCAGTGAGCGGAGTTACACTGAAGCTTTCTTT. Translating it yields CAISERSYTEAFF.

V and J are TRBV25-1 and TRBJ2-2; the D is unclear. Per germline, CDR1 MGHDK and CDR2 SYGVNS. V lost 0 bases, J lost 1 base, and 6 bases lay in between. The CDR3 spans 15 residues. The CDR3 nucleotides read TGTGCCAGCAGTGAATATGGTCAGAACACCGGGGAGCTGTTTTTT. Amino acids: CASSEYGQNTGELFF.

The chain links TRBV7-2 to TRBJ2-1; 8 bases fit TRBD2. The J segment lost 6 bases and the V segment lost 5 bases, leaving 3 bases of the junction unmatched. Germline V CDR1 and CDR2: SGHTA, FQGNSA. The CDR3 is made up of 13 amino acids. The DNA of the CDR3 is TGTGCCAGCAGCAACCGGGGGGGCAATGAGCAGTTCTTC. It specifies CASSNRGGNEQFF.

The V gene is TRBV19, the J gene TRBJ2-1, with D tentatively TRBD1 or TRBD2 (5 bases each). Looked up from germline, CDR1 is LNHDA and CDR2 is SQIVND (reference sequence). The CDR3 runs to 13 residues. V lost 4 bases to trimming and J lost 6 bases, with 10 bases between them. The chain's CDR3 is CASSRDAINEQFF. CDR3 coding DNA: TGTGCCAGTAGTAGGGACGCAATCAATGAGCAGTTCTTC.

The chain is built from TRBV7-2 and TRBJ2-1; 7 bases are a match to TRBD2. CDR3 length equals 17 residues. Germline loops: CDR1 SGHTA, CDR2 FQGNSA. V was pared by 5 bases and J by 4 bases, with 14 bases of the junction left unmatched. This CDR3 is CASSQDRGSSGYNEQFF. CDR3 in DNA: TGTGCCAGCAGCCAAGATCGGGGAAGTAGCGGGTACAATGAGCAGTTCTTC.

The CDR3 sequence is CASSLGPTGSGNREGYTF. The CDR3 DNA is TGTGCCAGCAGCTTAGGACCAACAGGGAGTGGAAACAGGGAAGGCTACACCTTC. This sequence joins TRBV7-8 and TRBJ1-2; weak D call: TRBD1 (6 bases). The germline gives CDR1 SGHVS, CDR2 FQNEAQ. This CDR3 region has 18 residues. V lost 1 base to trimming and J lost 8 bases, with 26 bases between them. The variable domain in full, completed from reference TRBV7-8 and TRBJ1-2, reads GAGVSQSPRYKVAKRGQDVALRCDPISGHVSLFWYQQALGQGPEFLTYFQNEAQLDKSGLPSDRFFAERPEGSVSTLKIQRTQQEDSAVYLCASSLGPTGSGNREGYTFGSGTRLTVV.

The V gene is TRBV20-1, the J gene TRBJ2-5; TRBD2 agrees at 9 bases. V trimming: 3 bases; J trimming: 8 bases; junction bases outside the gene matches: 16. The CDR3 loop spans 16 amino acids. Germline lookup yields CDR1 DFQATT and CDR2 SNEGSKA (reference sequence). The CDR3 region is CSASTLAGSIGSTQYF. The CDR3 DNA reads TGCAGTGCTAGTACGCTAGCGGGGTCCATCGGGAGTACCCAGTACTTC.

This clonotype was detected only once. The chain links TRBV5-1 to TRBJ2-2; the D gene is possibly TRBD1 (6 bases). This CDR3 has 14 amino acids. The ends were cut back, 5 bases at V and 6 bases at J, with 14 bases in the middle. CDR1 is SGHRS and CDR2 is YFSETQ in the germline V gene. CDR3 DNA: TGCGCCAGCAGGGGACAAGGAAATGCCGGGGAGCTGTTTTTT. This codes for CASRGQGNAGELFF.

This clonotype was seen repeatedly, ten times or more. This chain joins TRBV7-9 and TRBJ1-5; TRBD1 might be the D (5 bases). Per the germline V gene, CDR1 is SEHNR and CDR2 is FQNEAQ (reference sequence). The V end was cut by 3 bases, the J end by 11 bases, with 14 bases between. CDR3 length: 13 residues. The CDR3 DNA reads as TGTGCCAGCAGCTTCCTTCAGGGAGGAGCCCAGCATTTT. Amino acids: CASSFLQGGAQHF.

V and J are TRBV4-2 and TRBJ2-1; TRBD2 might be the D (5 bases). The germline CDR1 and CDR2 sequences are LGHNA and YNFKEQ. The CDR3 loop spans 15 amino acids. The V end was cut by 0 bases, the J end by 5 bases, with 11 bases between. The CDR3 sequence: CASSQEGGGNNEQFF. CDR3 nucleotides: TGTGCCAGCAGCCAAGAGGGCGGAGGCAACAATGAGCAGTTCTTC.

This clonotype was found a few times. This chain links TRBV4-1 with TRBJ2-7, with D uncertain. The CDR3 totals 15 residues. Germline V gene sequence: CDR1 MGHRA, CDR2 YSYEKL. V lost 6 bases and J 4 bases, leaving 19 bases between the germline ends. This CDR3 reads CASRKDRDRVYEQYF. CDR3 bases: TGCGCCAGCAGAAAGGACCGCGACCGTGTTTACGAGCAGTACTTC.

The chain is built from TRBV20-1 and TRBJ2-6; possible D gene TRBD2, 6 bases. The CDR3 contains 18 residues. Germline V gives CDR1 DFQATT, CDR2 SNEGSKA (reference sequence). Trimming took 6 bases from V and 0 from J, leaving 21 bases between them. CDR3 DNA sequence: TGCAGTGCCCCGGATGCAGGGACGACTAGCTCTGGGGCCAACGTCCTGACTTTC. It translates to CSAPDAGTTSSGANVLTF.

This chain joins TRBV5-5 and TRBJ1-2; the match to TRBD1 covers 7 bases. Germline trimming cut 7 bases from V and 8 bases from J; bases unmatched to any gene: 8. Germline values: CDR1 SGHKS, CDR2 YYEKEE (reference sequence). This CDR3 has 12 residues. CDR3: CASGQAGGGYTF. CDR3 DNA: TGTGCCAGCGGCCAGGCAGGGGGAGGCTACACCTTC.

The rearrangement links TRBV10-3 to TRBJ1-6; 9 bases match TRBD1. Germline CDR1 reads ENHRY; CDR2 reads SYGVKD. The junction had 10 bases not matched to a gene; V was cut back by 7 bases and J by 9 bases. The CDR3 loop spans 15 amino acids. The CDR3 DNA reads as TGTGCCATCACCCCGGGACAGGGCCTGGGTTCACCCCTCCACTTT. This gives the protein CAITPGQGLGSPLHF.